The text below deals with one T cell receptor (beta chain). This record belongs to a study of blood T cell repertoires in COVID-19. Trimming pared 1 base from V and 0 bases from J, leaving 4 bases between. This CDR3 has 13 amino acids. Per germline, CDR1 SEHNR and CDR2 FQNEAQ (reference sequence). The table came from immunoSEQ multiplex PCR; TCRdb's copy has only in-frame clones and leaves some out. Of some 400,000 clones listed, roughly 90% are singletons. The sample was peripheral blood. The chain combines TRBV7-9 with TRBJ2-7, with D uncertain. The TCR originated in a man aged 18 to 30 with active or convalescent COVID-19. The CDR3: CASSLVLSYEQYF. In nucleotides, the CDR3 is TGTGCCAGCAGCTTAGTACTCTCCTACGAGCAGTACTTC.